The clone carrying this T cell receptor beta chain appeared many times. Its specificity is not known. Patients had received no treatment of any kind before thyroid surgery. Germline CDR1 and CDR2: MNHEY and SMNVEV (reference sequence). Trimming cost V 4 bases and J 2 bases, with 13 bases left between them. This CDR3 is 15 amino acids long. The record originates from a study of metastatic and nonmetastatic thyroid tumors. At the level of the study: Where malignant and benign thyroid patients were concerned, repertoires were compared across blood and tumor or nodule tissue.

The study's findings and limits: Benign nodules were reported to have significantly lower TCR beta diversity than malignant thyroid tumors, in blood and tumor.

Original data processing: Variation in CDR3 across clinicopathological groups served as the basis for constructing a distant-metastasis classifier in papillary thyroid cancer. Using MiXCR, TCRdb re-called clones from the PCR reads. The V and J calls reflect TCRdb's pipeline rather than the authors' work. Of approximately 79,000 clones listed, roughly 8.6% are singletons. This TCR came from a female donor with papillary thyroid cancer or a benign thyroid nodule (not recorded which). Some clones in this sample may be carry-over from other donors' samples. The specimen was blood. The J gene is TRBJ2-3, the V gene TRBV27; tentative D call: TRBD1 (6 bases). The CDR3 DNA follows: TGTGCCAGCAGTTCCAGGGGTCCCGCCACAGATACGCAGTATTTT. It is translated as CASSSRGPATDTQYF.